This T cell receptor beta chain stems from a study of CD8+CD57+ T cells in acquired aplastic anemia (dated by TCRdb to the late 2010s). In terms of the full investigation: On average, sorted CD4+ and CD8+ cells yielded 3.2 ug of extracted DNA, with a range of about 0.17 to 27.4 ug. CD8+CD57+ expansion was defined as frequency above the mean frequency observed in healthy subjects.

Expansion of CD8+CD57+ cells had been shown by flow cytometry in the patients chosen for sequencing. Severe acquired aplastic anemia was diagnosed in all patients according to International Study of Aplastic Anemia and Agranulocytosis and Camitta criteria. No therapy had been received by the patients at the time of blood sampling. TCR repertoires of sorted CD4+ and CD8+ blood T cells from severe aplastic anemia patients and healthy subjects were deep-sequenced in the study. Patients were enrolled under clinicaltrials.gov protocols 00001620, 01623167, 00001397, 00071045, 00081523 and 00961064 in the USA. Ficoll-Paque density gradient centrifugation was used to isolate peripheral blood mononuclear cells. Before DNA extraction, CD4+ and CD8+ T cells were sorted by FACS or by magnetic beads. In regard to this clonotype: The antigen this receptor binds is unknown. Possible read error: a much larger clone is one base away.

Profiling of TCR beta VDJ combinations and CDR3 sequences used genomic DNA as the template. An Illumina HiSeq 2000 was the platform used for TCR repertoire sequencing. The original pipeline was this. Repertoires were assessed using TRBV/TRBJ rearrangement plots, CDR3 size and DJ length profiles, and Simpson's diversity index. The most abundant DNA sequence in the deep sequencing data was defined as the immunodominant clone. CDR3 amino acid sequences were screened for sharing across subjects and were compared with published repertoires and the VDJdb database. TCRdb trimmed public reads at Q25 via fastp, called clones via MiXCR and kept in-frame beta chains. Records with the same CDR3 protein are collapsed into one entry carrying the most frequent genes and DNA. None of the V and J calls come from the authors' own analysis; TCRdb made them. The sample table contains 120,000 or so distinct CDR3 sequences; only one count was recorded for nearly 40% of them. The ten largest account for about 2.7% of the sample.

Inclusive of the bounding cysteine and phenylalanine, the CDR3 is 13 residues long. The sequence is cut down to CDR3 DNA, 39 bases in frame from base 1. The germline V gene supplies CDR1 SGHTA and CDR2 FQGNSA. Broad study findings and their caveats: CD8+ Simpson's diversity did not differ significantly between patients and healthy controls (P=0.060). Roughly 30 CD8+ CDR3 sequences were found to be shared between patients and controls, but these sequences appeared to be highly expressed in patients and within the immunodominant clones of the patients.

Sequencing was done on a sample of sorted CD4+, CD8+, or CD8+CD57+ T cells (not recorded which) from PBMCs. The receptor was derived from a human donor with aplastic anemia. The rearranged chain carries TRBV7-2 and TRBJ2-7; no D gene can be assigned with confidence. DNA sequence: TGTGCCGGCAGCCAACACCCCTCCTACGAGCAGTACTTC. It is translated as CAGSQHPSYEQYF.